These 18 T cell receptor beta chains came from one sample sequenced in a study of CD8 T cells in Susac syndrome. cDNA came from around 0.5 to 1 ug RNA primed by random hexamers. TCRdb called the immunoSEQ multiplex PCR reads again in MiXCR, with one record for every CDR3 protein. The table lists 150,000 to 200,000 distinct CDR3 sequences, under 95% of them singletons, with approximately 0.11% in the top ten. The sequencing sample was made of CD4+ T cells from PBMCs. Every receptor here comes from a human donor with Susac syndrome.

The CDR3 sequence: CASSEGDRGRMNTEAFF. CDR3 in DNA: TGTGCCAGCAGTGAGGGGGACAGGGGGCGGATGAACACTGAAGCTTTCTTT. J is TRBJ1-1 and V is TRBV27; 12 nucleotides line up with TRBD1. The CDR3 covers 17 residues. The V gene's germline CDR1 is MNHEY and CDR2 SMNVEV (reference sequence). The V and J ends lost 5 bases and 0 bases, in that order; junction bases with no gene match: 7.

In its sample, this clonotype was seen a few times. The genes are TRBV3-1 and TRBJ2-7, with D possibly TRBD1 on 5 matching bases. V lost 2 bases and J 6 bases, leaving 8 bases between the germline ends. The CDR3 sequence is 12 residues long. The germline V gene has CDR1 LGHDT and CDR2 YNNKEL (reference sequence). The CDR3 DNA is TGTGCCAGCAGCCAAACAACAGGCGAGCAGTACTTC. Translating it yields CASSQTTGEQYF.

The chain couples TRBV24-1 to TRBJ2-2; D gene ambiguous. The CDR3 totals 14 residues. Trimming removed 4 bases from V and 2 bases from J, with 7 bases in between. Looked up from germline, CDR1 is KGHDR and CDR2 is SFDVKD. The CDR3 sequence is CATSDPNNTGELFF. The DNA of the CDR3 is TGTGCCACCAGTGACCCGAATAACACCGGGGAGCTGTTTTTT.

This sequence joins TRBV6-4 and TRBJ2-1, with a possible D match to TRBD1 (6 bases). The V gene lost 3 bases and the J gene lost 0 bases, with 9 bases spanning the gap. CDR3 length equals 15 residues. The germline V gene encodes CDR1 MRHNA and CDR2 SNTAGT. The CDR3: CASSEDRSSYNEQFF. CDR3 DNA: TGTGCCAGCAGTGAAGACAGGAGCTCCTACAATGAGCAGTTCTTC.

The J gene is TRBJ2-1, the V gene TRBV7-8, with unresolved D. Germline CDR1 SGHVS, CDR2 FQNEAQ. There are 16 residues in the CDR3. V was shortened by 3 bases and J by 2 bases, with 14 bases between the two germline ends. Here the CDR3 reads CASSFELWSTYNEQFF. CDR3 nucleotides: TGTGCCAGCAGCTTCGAGCTATGGTCCACCTACAATGAGCAGTTCTTC.

The chain has TRBV6-5 and TRBJ2-7, with 7 bases lining up with TRBD1. J was trimmed by 2 bases and V by 4 bases; bases with no gene match: 14. The CDR3 is 17 amino acids. Germline V gene sequence: CDR1 MNHEY, CDR2 SVGAGI. The CDR3 nucleotides are TGTGCCAGCAGTTCCGCCGTAACGGGACAGCAACCCTACGAGCAGTACTTC. Protein sequence: CASSSAVTGQQPYEQYF.

The chain couples TRBV19 to TRBJ2-2, with D maybe TRBD1 (6 bases). This CDR3 spans 13 amino acids. The V end was cut by 9 bases, the J end by 2 bases, with 10 bases between. Looked up from germline, CDR1 is LNHDA and CDR2 is SQIVND (reference sequence). CDR3 loop: CASADSNTGELFF. CDR3 bases: TGTGCCAGCGCGGACAGTAACACCGGGGAGCTGTTTTTT.

The genes are TRBV5-8 and TRBJ1-4, with a tentative D call TRBD1 (6 bases). CDR3 length: 15 residues. Trimming removed 1 base from V and 8 bases from J, with 15 bases in between. CDR1 and CDR2 from the germline V gene are SGHTS and YDEGEE. The CDR3 DNA reads as TGTGCCAGCAGCTTGTACGTCAAGGGGGAGGAAAAACTGTTTTTT. Translated: CASSLYVKGEEKLFF.

This clonotype was counted a single time. This chain connects TRBV19 to TRBJ2-1, with D perhaps TRBD2 (5 bases). The V gene's germline CDR1 is LNHDA and CDR2 SQIVND (reference sequence). V was clipped by 6 bases and J by 9 bases, with 9 bases between them. This CDR3 spans 11 amino acids. For the CDR3, the DNA is TGTGCCAGTAGGTCTAGCACTGAGCAGTTCTTC. Its protein is CASRSSTEQFF.

This clonotype was counted between two and nine times. The chain combines TRBV6-2 or TRBV6-3 with TRBJ2-7; 11 nucleotides agree with TRBD1. Unmatched junction bases numbered 0, after V lost 6 bases and J lost 2 bases. Germline CDR1 MNHEY, CDR2 SVGEGT. The CDR3 has 13 amino acids. The CDR3 loop reads CASRGQGAYEQYF. In nucleotides, the CDR3 is TGTGCCAGCAGGGGACAGGGGGCCTACGAGCAGTACTTC.

This clonotype was detected once. The J gene is TRBJ2-3, the V gene TRBV5-1; D gene unclear. Germline values: CDR1 SGHRS, CDR2 YFSETQ. CDR3 length: 14 amino acids. The germline V and J ends were trimmed by 0 bases and 3 bases, with 8 bases remaining between them. Written as DNA, the CDR3 is TGCGCCAGCAGCTTGGACAGATTAACAGATACGCAGTATTTT. This sequence encodes CASSLDRLTDTQYF. Full variable domain (missing parts from reference TRBV5-1 and TRBJ2-3): KAGVTQTPRYLIKTRGQQVTLSCSPISGHRSVSWYQQTPGQGLQFLFEYFSETQRNKGNFPGRFSGRQFSNSRSEMNVSTLELGDSALYLCASSLDRLTDTQYFGPGTRLTVL.

The J gene is TRBJ1-4, the V gene TRBV9; TRBD1 matches at 7 bases. CDR1 is SGDLS and CDR2 is YYNGEE in the germline V gene. CDR3 size: 15 residues. V lost 3 bases to trimming and J lost 5 bases; unmatched junction nucleotides: 7. The CDR3 DNA follows: TGTGCCAGCAGCGAGGGGGCGCGTTCCAATGAAAAACTGTTTTTT. Protein sequence: CASSEGARSNEKLFF. Filled out from reference TRBV9 and TRBJ1-4, the complete variable domain reads DSGVTQTPKHLITATGQRVTLRCSPRSGDLSVYWYQQSLDQGLQFLIQYYNGEERAKGNILERFSAQQFPDLHSELNLSSLELGDSALYFCASSEGARSNEKLFFGSGTQLSVL.

The CDR3 reads CASSDSPNTEAFF. The CDR3, as DNA: TGTGCCAGCAGCGACAGCCCGAACACTGAAGCTTTCTTT. V and J are TRBV9 and TRBJ1-1; no firm D call. CDR1 and CDR2 (germline): SGDLS, YYNGEE. The CDR3 sequence is 13 residues long. V was pared by 3 bases and J by 1 base, with 7 bases between. The complete variable domain, with remaining parts taken from reference TRBV9 and TRBJ1-1, reads DSGVTQTPKHLITATGQRVTLRCSPRSGDLSVYWYQQSLDQGLQFLIQYYNGEERAKGNILERFSAQQFPDLHSELNLSSLELGDSALYFCASSDSPNTEAFFGQGTRLTVV.

This chain links TRBV5-4 with TRBJ1-6, with 7 bases aligning to TRBD1. V dropped 0 bases and J dropped 7; count of bases not matched to a gene: 10. Germline CDR1 is SGHNT and CDR2 is YYREEE (reference sequence). The CDR3 runs to 17 residues. CDR3 in amino acids: CASSLGEGATGNSPLHF. The CDR3, as DNA: TGTGCCAGCAGCTTGGGGGAGGGGGCAACCGGGAATTCACCCCTCCACTTT.

This chain uses TRBV29-1 with TRBJ2-3; 8 bases match TRBD2. The length of the CDR3 is 14 residues. Per germline, CDR1 SQVTM and CDR2 ANQGSEA. V dropped 5 bases and J dropped 5; count of bases not matched to a gene: 9. CDR3 in amino acids: CSVRGRGVRDTQYF. CDR3 sequence (DNA): TGCAGCGTTAGAGGGCGGGGGGTTCGAGATACGCAGTATTTT.

V is TRBV12-3 or TRBV12-4 and J is TRBJ1-2, with a tentative D call TRBD1 (5 bases). The ends were cut back, 3 bases at V and 8 bases at J, with 13 bases in the middle. The length of the CDR3 is 13 residues. The CDR3 region is CASSFGQGVGYTF. The CDR3 bases are TGTGCCAGCAGTTTTGGCCAGGGTGTGGGCTACACCTTC.

The chain recombines TRBV2 with TRBJ2-1; TRBD1 is a possible D gene (6 bases). Trimming cost V 7 bases and J 0 bases, with 13 bases left between them. The germline gives CDR1 SNHLY, CDR2 FYNNEI. CDR3 size: 15 residues. The CDR3 is CASTPGTSSYNEQFF. As DNA, the CDR3 is TGTGCCAGCACCCCCGGGACAAGCTCCTACAATGAGCAGTTCTTC.

The CDR3 DNA reads TGTGCCACCCTAAGGCGGGGGAACACTGAAGCTTTCTTT. This encodes CATLRRGNTEAFF. The chain is built from TRBV12-3 or TRBV12-4 and TRBJ1-1; no firm D call. The length of the CDR3 is 13 residues. V lost 10 bases and J lost 1, with 13 bases in between.